The sequence of this T cell receptor (beta chain) was determined in a study of T cell responses to AZD1222 COVID-19 vaccine. Regarding the study as a whole: With two AZD1222 doses given, Spike-specific TCR breadth and depth both rose. The sample set comprised mostly white British donors with more females, and clonal diversity was possibly underestimated.

Per the germline V gene, CDR1 is SNHLY and CDR2 is FYNNEI. Trimming removed 6 bases from V and 0 bases from J, with 27 bases in between. There are 20 residues in the CDR3. As concerns this clone: Its antigen is unknown.

The protocol was immunoSEQ multiplex PCR, while the TCRdb copy is restricted to in-frame clones and leaves out a portion. The data show approximately 160,000 clones, approximately 88% seen once. This sequence was found in an adult in good health. The starting material was peripheral blood, obtained on day 0 of MenACWY control vaccination. The chain recombines TRBV2 with TRBJ2-1; a possible D gene is TRBD2 (6 bases). In DNA form, the CDR3 reads TGTGCCAGCAGCGACCCCTACCGTTTTAGCGGAAAAATCTCCTACAATGAGCAGTTCTTC. This translates into CASSDPYRFSGKISYNEQFF.